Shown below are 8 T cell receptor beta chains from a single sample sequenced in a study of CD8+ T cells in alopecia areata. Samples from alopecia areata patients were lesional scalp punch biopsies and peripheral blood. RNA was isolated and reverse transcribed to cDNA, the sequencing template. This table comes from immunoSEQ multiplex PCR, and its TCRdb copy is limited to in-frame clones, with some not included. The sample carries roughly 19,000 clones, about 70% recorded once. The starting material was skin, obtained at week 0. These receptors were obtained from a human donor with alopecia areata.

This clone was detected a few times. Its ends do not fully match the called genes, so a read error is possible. Here the CDR3 reads CASTQESYGYTF. The CDR3 nucleotides are TGTGCCAGCACCCAGGAGTCCTATGGCTACACCTTC. This sequence joins TRBV5-1 and TRBJ1-2; D is undetermined. CDR3 length equals 12 residues. CDR1 SGHRS and CDR2 YFSETQ come from the germline V gene. Using reference TRBV5-1 and TRBJ1-2 for the parts outside the CDR3, the full variable domain is KAGVTQTPRYLIKTRGQQVTLSCSPISGHRSVSWYQQTPGQGLQFLFEYFSETQRNKGNFPGRFSGRQFSNSRSEMNVSTLELGDSALYLCASTQESYGYTFGSGTRLTVV.

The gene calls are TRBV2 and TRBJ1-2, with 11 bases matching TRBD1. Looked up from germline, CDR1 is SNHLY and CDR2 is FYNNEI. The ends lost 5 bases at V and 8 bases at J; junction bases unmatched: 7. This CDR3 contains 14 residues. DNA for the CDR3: TGTGCCAGCAGTCCCTCCGGGACAGGGGGAGGCTACACCTTC. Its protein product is CASSPSGTGGGYTF.

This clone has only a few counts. The CDR3 protein is CASSQRTGGNTEAFF. CDR3 DNA: TGCGCCAGCAGTCAACGCACAGGGGGGAACACTGAAGCTTTCTTT. The J gene is TRBJ1-1, the V gene TRBV23-1, with 8 bases identical to TRBD1. TRBV23-1 is classed as an ORF, of uncertain function. The trim removed 2 bases at V and 1 base at J, leaving 3 bases unmatched. The length of the CDR3 is 15 residues.

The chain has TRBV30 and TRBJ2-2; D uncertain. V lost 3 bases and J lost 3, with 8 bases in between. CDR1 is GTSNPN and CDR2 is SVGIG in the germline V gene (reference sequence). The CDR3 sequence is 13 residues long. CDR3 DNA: TGTGCCTGGAGCCGCAGCTACACCGGGGAGCTGTTTTTT. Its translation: CAWSRSYTGELFF.

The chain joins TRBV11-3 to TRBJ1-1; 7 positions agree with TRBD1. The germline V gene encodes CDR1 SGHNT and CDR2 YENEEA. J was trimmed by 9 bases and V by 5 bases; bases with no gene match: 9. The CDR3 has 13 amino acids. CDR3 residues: CASSTNTGEKAFF. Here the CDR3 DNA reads TGTGCCAGCAGCACTAATACAGGGGAAAAAGCTTTCTTT.

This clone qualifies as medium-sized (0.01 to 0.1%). In DNA form, the CDR3 reads TGTGCCAGCAGCTTAGATGCCCGGGACGGAAAAGAGACCCAGTACTTC. It is translated as CASSLDARDGKETQYF. The V call is TRBV13, the J call TRBJ2-5, with D perhaps TRBD1 or TRBD2 (5 bases each). Germline V gene sequence: CDR1 PRHDT, CDR2 FYEKMQ (reference sequence). The CDR3 loop spans 16 amino acids. V was pared by 1 base and J by 3 bases, with 15 bases between.

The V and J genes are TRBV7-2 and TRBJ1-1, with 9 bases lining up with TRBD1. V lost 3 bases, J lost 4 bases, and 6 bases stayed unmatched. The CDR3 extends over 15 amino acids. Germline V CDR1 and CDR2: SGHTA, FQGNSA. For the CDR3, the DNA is TGTGCCAGCAGCTTTGCCGTGACAGGGGGCACTGAAGCTTTCTTT. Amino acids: CASSFAVTGGTEAFF.

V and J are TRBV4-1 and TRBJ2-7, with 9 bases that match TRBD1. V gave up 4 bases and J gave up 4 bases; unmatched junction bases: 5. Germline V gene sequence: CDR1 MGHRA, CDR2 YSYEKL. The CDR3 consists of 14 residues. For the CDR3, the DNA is TGCGCCAGCAGCCGAGGACAGGGGAGGTACGAGCAGTACTTC. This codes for CASSRGQGRYEQYF.